This T cell receptor beta chain came from a study of cytomegalovirus exposure and HLA in healthy donors. Study-wide results and limits: The study assumed roughly uniform donor sequencing depth for presence/absence analyses.

It was with 60 Vbeta and 13 Jbeta primers that the PCR ran. Clones were sequenced by immunoSEQ multiplex PCR, and TCRdb holds only the in-frame ones, with some missing. The table has 120,000 to 150,000 clones, roughly 80% seen once. Of note for this clone: The antigen is undetermined.

The source material was PBMCs. This TCR was sampled from a woman aged 40 to 50 in good health and CMV-seropositive.

The CDR3 DNA reads as TGTGCCAGCAGTTTGGGAGGGTACGGCAATGAGCAGTTCTTC. Translating it yields CASSLGGYGNEQFF. The chain employs TRBV7-6 and TRBJ2-1; the match to TRBD2 covers 7 bases. The CDR3 is 14 residues long. V shed 6 bases and J 6 bases; nucleotides not matched to a gene: 8. The germline CDR1 and CDR2 sequences are SGHVS and FNYEAQ.